These 29 T cell receptor beta chains share one sample of origin, sequenced in a study of cytomegalovirus exposure and HLA in healthy donors. The PCR made use of 60 Vbeta and 13 Jbeta primers. Some clones are missing from TCRdb's copy, which holds only in-frame ones; the method was immunoSEQ multiplex PCR. This sample has 160,000 or so clones, with roughly 85% found just once. Sequences were obtained from PBMCs. These TCRs come from a woman younger than 30 in good health and CMV-seronegative.

There are a few counts of this clone. CDR3 amino acids: CASSPQIAGIDEQYF. The CDR3 coding sequence is TGTGCCAGCAGCCCCCAGATAGCGGGTATCGACGAGCAGTACTTC. The chain recombines TRBV11-2 with TRBJ2-7, with 7 nucleotides matching TRBD2. The CDR3 has 15 amino acids. Trimming took 5 bases from V and 5 from J; bases not matched to a gene: 12. Germline CDR1 reads SGHAT; CDR2 reads FQNNGV.

V and J are TRBV5-4 and TRBJ2-5; the match to TRBD2 covers 16 bases. This CDR3 has 18 amino acids. The V gene end was trimmed by 0 bases and the J gene end by 4 bases; junction bases not matched to a gene: 6. Germline V gene lookup returns CDR1 SGHNT and CDR2 YYREEE (reference sequence). This CDR3 is CASSLVPGLAGGRETQYF. The CDR3 nucleotides are TGTGCCAGCAGCTTGGTTCCGGGACTAGCGGGGGGGAGAGAGACCCAGTACTTC.

This clone occurred a few times. The rearrangement joins TRBV7-9 to TRBJ2-7, with D tentatively TRBD1 (7 bases). Germline CDR1 is SEHNR and CDR2 is FQNEAQ (reference sequence). This CDR3 is built from 14 residues. V shed 0 bases and J shed 5 bases, with 11 bases lying between them. The DNA for the CDR3 is TGTGCCAGCAGCTTAGCGGCAGGGGGGAACGAGCAGTACTTC. This sequence encodes CASSLAAGGNEQYF.

This clone was counted a single time. The J gene is TRBJ2-2, the V gene TRBV27; D is possibly TRBD2 (5 bases). The CDR3 length is 15 residues. Between the trimmed V and J ends, which lost 10 bases and 4 bases, there was a span of 19 bases. Germline loops: CDR1 MNHEY, CDR2 SMNVEV (reference sequence). In nucleotides, the CDR3 is TGTGCCACCGAGTGGGGTATAGGGAGCACCGGGGAGCTGTTTTTT. The encoded protein is CATEWGIGSTGELFF.

The chain carries TRBV6-5 and TRBJ2-3; D remains ambiguous. V lost 2 bases and J 2 bases, leaving 14 bases between the germline ends. Germline V gene data show CDR1 as MNHEY and CDR2 as SVGAGI. The CDR3 loop spans 16 amino acids. The CDR3 DNA reads TGTGCCAGCAGTTACAGGAGCACGGCGGACACAGATACGCAGTATTTT. Amino acids: CASSYRSTADTDTQYF.

This sequence joins TRBV7-9 and TRBJ1-1; D call uncertain. CDR1 and CDR2 (germline): SEHNR, FQNEAQ (reference sequence). This CDR3 spans 12 amino acids. V lost 8 bases and J 0 bases, leaving 7 bases between the germline ends. Here the CDR3 reads CASVEVNTEAFF. The CDR3 DNA follows: TGTGCCAGCGTGGAGGTGAACACTGAAGCTTTCTTT.

The chain recombines TRBV4-3 with TRBJ1-4, with D perhaps TRBD1 (5 bases). The CDR3 totals 16 residues. The V end was cut by 4 bases, the J end by 2 bases, with 14 bases between. Per the germline V gene, CDR1 is LGHNA and CDR2 is YSLEER. The CDR3 region is CASSRLSDITNEKLFF. The CDR3 bases are TGCGCCAGCAGCCGTCTCTCGGACATCACTAATGAAAAACTGTTTTTT.

The J gene is TRBJ1-3, the V gene TRBV2; D may be TRBD1 (6 bases). V lost 6 bases and J lost 0, with 12 bases in between. Germline V gives CDR1 SNHLY, CDR2 FYNNEI. CDR3 length equals 15 residues. The DNA of the CDR3 is TGTGCCAGCAGCGTCACAGGGAACTCTGGAAACACCATATATTTT. Translated: CASSVTGNSGNTIYF.

The J gene is TRBJ2-2, the V gene TRBV7-2; TRBD2 aligns across 7 bases. The CDR3 consists of 14 residues. V shed 7 bases, J shed 6 bases, and the junction held 8 bases outside the gene matches. CDR1 is SGHTA and CDR2 is FQGNSA in the germline V gene. CDR3 sequence reads: CASTRGGAAGELFF. The CDR3 nucleotides are TGTGCCAGCACCCGGGGAGGGGCAGCCGGGGAGCTGTTTTTT. The full variable domain, with the rest looked up from reference TRBV7-2 and TRBJ2-2, is GAGVSQSPSNKVTEKGKDVELRCDPISGHTALYWYRQSLGQGLEFLIYFQGNSAPDKSGLPSDRFSAERTGGSVSTLTIQRTQQEDSAVYLCASTRGGAAGELFFGEGSRLTVL.

The chain carries TRBV6-5 and TRBJ2-1; perhaps TRBD2 as D (5 bases). CDR1 and CDR2 from the germline V gene are MNHEY and SVGAGI. This CDR3 comprises 16 residues. V was trimmed by 0 bases and J by 0 bases, leaving 9 bases between them. CDR3 DNA: TGTGCCAGCAGTTACTCAGACGGGAACTCCTACAATGAGCAGTTCTTC. This sequence encodes CASSYSDGNSYNEQFF.

This chain links TRBV4-1 with TRBJ1-4; D unclear. The germline V gene encodes CDR1 MGHRA and CDR2 YSYEKL. The CDR3 totals 14 residues. Trimming took off 0 bases at V and 7 bases at J, with 9 bases between the two ends. The chain's CDR3 is CASSQDRGSEKLFF. The CDR3 DNA sequence: TGCGCCAGCAGCCAAGACCGAGGGAGTGAAAAACTGTTTTTT.

This chain uses TRBV5-1 with TRBJ2-7; 9 bases align to TRBD2. The V segment lost 4 bases and the J segment 6 bases; nucleotides outside the gene matches: 11. The CDR3 has 15 amino acids. From germline, CDR1 is SGHRS and CDR2 YFSETQ. CDR3 DNA: TGCGCCAGCAGCCCCGGGGCGGGAGGGGCTTCCGAGCAGTACTTC. This gives the protein CASSPGAGGASEQYF. Full variable domain (remainder filled in from reference TRBV5-1 and TRBJ2-7): KAGVTQTPRYLIKTRGQQVTLSCSPISGHRSVSWYQQTPGQGLQFLFEYFSETQRNKGNFPGRFSGRQFSNSRSEMNVSTLELGDSALYLCASSPGAGGASEQYFGPGTRLTVT.

The chain joins TRBV18 to TRBJ2-3; D unresolved. Trimming took off 2 bases at V and 6 bases at J, with 9 bases between the two ends. CDR1 is KGHSH and CDR2 is LQKENI in the germline V gene. The CDR3 consists of 13 residues. Written as DNA, the CDR3 is TGTGCCAGCTCACCAGCGACCGGGGATACGCAGTATTTT. This translates into CASSPATGDTQYF.

The chain employs TRBV6-1 and TRBJ1-2; 12 bases align to TRBD1. There are 18 residues in the CDR3. CDR1 and CDR2 from the germline V gene are MNHNS and SASEGT. J was trimmed by 7 bases and V by 1 base; bases with no gene match: 13. The CDR3 DNA reads as TGTGCCAGCAGTGAAGGGGGTTGGGCGGGACAGGGGGCGTTTGGCTACACCTTC. Encoded protein: CASSEGGWAGQGAFGYTF.

In regard to this clone: One end of the junction is discordant with germline, which a read error may explain. V usage is TRBV7-2 and J usage is TRBJ2-7; 8 bases line up with TRBD2. This CDR3 has 16 amino acids. Germline CDR1 SGHTA, CDR2 FQGNSA. The CDR3 reads CASSLDPGGGSSEQYF. As DNA, the CDR3 is TGTGCCAGCAGCTTAGATCCGGGGGGGGGATCCTCCGAGCAGTACTTC.

The chain couples TRBV18 to TRBJ1-4; no clear D gene. V lost 0 bases to trimming and J lost 8 bases, with 10 bases between them. Germline CDR1 is KGHSH and CDR2 is LQKENI. The CDR3 covers 14 residues. In DNA, the CDR3 is TGTGCCAGCTCACCACCGGTCGGCGGGGAAAAACTGTTTTTT. Residues: CASSPPVGGEKLFF.

This clone turned up a few times. This chain joins TRBV20-1 and TRBJ2-7; weak D call: TRBD2 (5 bases). The V end was cut by 3 bases, the J end by 6 bases, with 9 bases between. This CDR3 is built from 11 residues. Germline V gene lookup returns CDR1 DFQATT and CDR2 SNEGSKA (reference sequence). The chain's CDR3 is CSASLASEQYF. The CDR3 DNA reads TGCAGTGCTAGTCTAGCTTCCGAGCAGTACTTC.

V and J are TRBV7-9 and TRBJ2-7; 7 positions match TRBD1. The CDR3 is 16 amino acids. Germline trimming cut 5 bases from V and 1 base from J; bases unmatched to any gene: 11. Germline V gives CDR1 SEHNR, CDR2 FQNEAQ (reference sequence). In DNA form, the CDR3 reads TGTGCCAGCAGCCGCCTTGGGTCAGGGGGATCCTACGAGCAGTACTTC. Translation gives CASSRLGSGGSYEQYF.

This chain uses TRBV7-3 with TRBJ2-5; a possible D gene is TRBD1 (6 bases). Germline CDR1 reads SGHTA; CDR2 reads FQGTGA. V lost 5 bases and J lost 7, with 20 bases in between. The CDR3 runs to 15 residues. CDR3 sequence: CASSPGQGGQGTQYF. Here the CDR3 DNA reads TGTGCCAGCAGCCCCGGACAAGGGGGTCAGGGGACCCAGTACTTC.

The rearrangement uses TRBV5-8 and TRBJ2-1; 10 bases fit TRBD1. The junction had 4 bases not matched to a gene; V was cut back by 4 bases and J by 6 bases. CDR1 is SGHTS and CDR2 is YDEGEE in the germline V gene. The CDR3 covers 14 residues. This chain's CDR3 is CASSPRTGGNEQFF. DNA of the CDR3: TGTGCCAGCAGCCCAAGGACAGGGGGCAATGAGCAGTTCTTC.

The DNA of the CDR3 is TGTGCCAGCAGCTTGAATGTGGGCCTGACCTACGAGCAGTACTTC. This gives the protein CASSLNVGLTYEQYF. The chain combines TRBV5-5 with TRBJ2-5, with D hard to call. The J call may be in error: the DNA end matches TRBJ2-7 better. Germline CDR1 is SGHKS and CDR2 is YYEKEE (reference sequence). The CDR3 has 15 residues.

The chain is built from TRBV9 and TRBJ2-1, with D possibly matching TRBD1 (6 bases). CDR1 is SGDLS and CDR2 is YYNGEE in the germline V gene. Trimming left V 0 bases short and J 3 bases short, with 13 bases between. The CDR3 is 16 residues long. The CDR3 is CASSVAGTGNYNEQFF. In DNA form, the CDR3 reads TGTGCCAGCAGCGTAGCTGGAACAGGGAACTACAATGAGCAGTTCTTC.

The V gene is TRBV7-9, the J gene TRBJ2-7, with no clear D. In germline, CDR1 is SEHNR, CDR2 FQNEAQ (reference sequence). The CDR3 is 15 amino acids. Trimming pared 4 bases from V and 3 bases from J, leaving 16 bases between. CDR3 sequence reads: CASSSFDPRGYEQYF. The CDR3 region has the DNA TGTGCCAGCAGCTCCTTCGACCCCAGAGGCTACGAGCAGTACTTC.

The chain combines TRBV6-5 with TRBJ2-3; D ambiguous. CDR3 length: 11 amino acids. V dropped 7 bases and J dropped 2 bases, with 4 bases sitting between them. The germline V gene has CDR1 MNHEY and CDR2 SVGAGI. CDR3 sequence: CASTHTDTQYF. The DNA of the CDR3 is TGTGCCAGCACCCACACAGATACGCAGTATTTT.

This chain joins TRBV9 and TRBJ2-5; TRBD2 matches 8 bases. CDR3 size: 17 residues. Germline V gene data show CDR1 as SGDLS and CDR2 as YYNGEE. The junction had 7 bases not matched to a gene; V was cut back by 0 bases and J by 0 bases. Here the CDR3 reads CASSVGLSGIYQETQYF. The CDR3 nucleotides read TGTGCCAGCAGCGTAGGGCTTAGCGGGATATACCAAGAGACCCAGTACTTC.

In its sample, this clone was seen a few times. J is TRBJ2-1 and V is TRBV4-1, with 8 positions matching TRBD2. The CDR3 sequence is 16 residues long. The V gene end was trimmed by 1 base and the J gene end by 2 bases; junction bases not matched to a gene: 4. Germline V CDR1 and CDR2: MGHRA, YSYEKL. Written as DNA, the CDR3 is TGCGCCAGCAGCCAAGGGGGCGGGAGGACCTACAATGAGCAGTTCTTC. Encoded protein: CASSQGGGRTYNEQFF.

The V call is TRBV7-2, the J call TRBJ2-2; 12 positions agree with TRBD2. Looked up from germline, CDR1 is SGHTA and CDR2 is FQGNSA. The CDR3 has 18 residues. V shed 1 base and J 5 bases; nucleotides not matched to a gene: 8. DNA for the CDR3: TGTGCCAGCAGCTTAGGGTCTAGCGGGAGGGCAATTACCGGGGAGCTGTTTTTT. It yields the protein CASSLGSSGRAITGELFF.

This chain uses TRBV27 with TRBJ1-1; tentative D call: TRBD1 (5 bases). Trimming cost V 5 bases and J 0 bases, with 13 bases left between them. This CDR3 has 15 amino acids. Germline V gives CDR1 MNHEY, CDR2 SMNVEV (reference sequence). CDR3 DNA: TGTGCCAGCAGTATTGGGAGGGGCGTGAACACTGAAGCTTTCTTT. This codes for CASSIGRGVNTEAFF.

The chain has TRBV28 and TRBJ1-1, with TRBD1 matching over 8 bases. The V gene end was trimmed by 6 bases and the J gene end by 1 base; junction bases not matched to a gene: 7. The CDR3 is 15 amino acids. In germline, CDR1 is MDHEN, CDR2 SYDVKM. This chain's CDR3 is CASSPVGQGNTEAFF. The CDR3 nucleotides read TGTGCCAGCAGCCCTGTTGGACAGGGGAACACTGAAGCTTTCTTT.